This is a list of T cell receptor beta chains from one sample in a study of regulatory T cells in long-lasting Graves disease. Each CDR3 protein is one row after TCRdb ran MiXCR on the multiplex PCR reads. The table includes under 450,000 distinct CDR3 sequences, around 24% detected once. This sample comprised peripheral blood mononuclear cells (PBMCs), obtained when the disease was refractory, from a patient treated with antithyroid drugs. Receptors originate from a female donor with Graves disease. CDR3s include the opening cysteine and the closing phenylalanine or tryptophan. D genes are given only for firm matches. Only some rows state a clone size, as once, few, many or a class for expanded clones.

j_gene	v_gene	abundance	d_gene	CDR3aa	CDR3nt
TRBJ1-1	TRBV29-1	few	NA	CSVEVTTGTEAFF	TGCAGCGTTGAAGTGACCACCGGCACTGAAGCTTTCTTT
TRBJ1-3	TRBV28	NA	NA	CASSFRTGGNTIYF	TGTGCCAGCAGTTTCAGGACGGGGGGAAACACCATATATTTT
TRBJ1-2	TRBV15	many	TRBD1	CATSIDGTGDRGYTF	TGTGCCACCAGCATAGATGGGACAGGGGATCGCGGCTACACCTTC
TRBJ1-2	TRBV6-2/TRBV6-3	many	NA	CASSYSIQGGYGYTF	TGTGCCAGCAGTTACTCTATCCAGGGCGGCTATGGCTACACCTTC
TRBJ2-5	TRBV14	NA	NA	CASSQHPRAETQYF	TGTGCCAGCAGCCAACACCCGAGAGCGGAGACCCAGTACTTC
TRBJ2-1	TRBV6-4	few	NA	CASSEDSSYNEQFF	TGTGCCAGCAGTGAGGACAGCTCCTACAATGAGCAGTTCTTC
TRBJ1-2	TRBV15	NA	NA	CATSRDWGGIRGYTF	TGTGCCACCAGCAGAGATTGGGGGGGGATCCGTGGCTACACCTTC
TRBJ2-1	TRBV13	NA	NA	CASSLAWLADNEQFF	TGTGCCAGCAGCTTAGCTTGGCTAGCAGACAATGAGCAGTTCTTC
TRBJ1-5	TRBV3-1	NA	NA	CASSRRSPGTALGQPQHF	TGTGCCAGCAGCCGACGCTCGCCCGGGACCGCCTTGGGACAGCCCCAGCATTTT
TRBJ1-5	TRBV12-3/TRBV12-4	few	TRBD1	CASSPGDRGFNQPQHF	TGTGCCAGCAGTCCCGGTGACAGGGGTTTCAATCAGCCCCAGCATTTT
TRBJ1-2	TRBV12-3/TRBV12-4	many	NA	CASSFAGGGYTF	TGTGCCAGCAGTTTTGCGGGGGGTGGCTACACCTTC
TRBJ2-7	TRBV2	many	NA	CASSGGPYREQYF	TGTGCCAGCAGTGGGGGCCCATACAGAGAGCAGTACTTC
TRBJ1-2	TRBV20-1	few	NA	CSATRGDYGYTF	TGCAGTGCTACAAGGGGCGACTATGGCTACACCTTC
TRBJ1-1	TRBV3-1	many	TRBD1	CASYPKGQGTAFF	TGTGCCAGCTACCCTAAGGGACAGGGGACGGCTTTCTTT
TRBJ2-5	TRBV29-1	NA	NA	CSVQPQGETQYF	TGCAGCGTTCAACCGCAGGGCGAGACCCAGTACTTC
TRBJ2-1	TRBV6-5	NA	NA	CASSWQDGRGEQFF	TGTGCCAGCAGTTGGCAGGACGGCCGCGGAGAGCAGTTCTTC
TRBJ2-7	TRBV20-1	NA	NA	CSARDPWGEAPYEQYF	TGCAGTGCTAGAGACCCCTGGGGGGAGGCCCCCTACGAGCAGTACTTC
TRBJ1-2	TRBV29-1	NA	NA	CSVEPRDRFGGYTF	TGCAGCGTTGAACCTCGTGACAGGTTTGGTGGCTACACCTTC
TRBJ2-2	TRBV28	few	TRBD1	CASLQGDRVRGGELFF	TGTGCCAGCCTACAGGGGGATCGGGTCAGAGGCGGGGAGCTGTTTTTT
TRBJ1-1	TRBV29-1	NA	NA	CSVELTEAFF	TGCAGCGTTGAATTAACTGAAGCTTTCTTT
TRBJ2-7	TRBV11-2	many	TRBD2	CASSHWTSPNEQYF	TGTGCCAGCAGCCATTGGACTAGCCCTAACGAGCAGTACTTC
TRBJ1-5	TRBV5-6	once	NA	CASSTGPRQPQHF	TGTGCCAGCAGCACAGGGCCACGACAGCCCCAGCATTTT
TRBJ1-2	TRBV7-8	few	TRBD1	CASSLPGQGTNYGYTF	TGTGCCAGCAGCCTCCCGGGACAGGGCACTAACTATGGCTACACCTTC
TRBJ2-7	TRBV7-6	many	NA	CASSPQAGSPYEQYF	TGTGCCAGCAGCCCTCAGGCGGGAAGTCCCTACGAGCAGTACTTC
TRBJ2-1	TRBV7-2	NA	NA	CASSNRFDEQFF	TGTGCCAGCAGCAATCGCTTCGATGAGCAGTTCTTC
TRBJ2-7	TRBV20-1	few	TRBD2	CSAGREGPLDEQYF	TGCAGTGCGGGTCGGGAGGGCCCCCTTGACGAGCAGTACTTC
TRBJ1-4	TRBV2	many	NA	CASSLAGGPNEKLFF	TGTGCCAGCAGCTTAGCGGGCGGCCCGAATGAAAAACTGTTTTTT
TRBJ1-6	TRBV20-1	NA	NA	CSAPPGVGSPLHF	TGCAGTGCCCCCCCGGGGGTTGGTTCACCCCTCCACTTT
TRBJ1-2	TRBV15	few	TRBD1	CATSRDLGGGGYGYTF	TGTGCCACCAGCAGAGATTTGGGAGGGGGCGGCTATGGCTACACCTTC
TRBJ2-5	TRBV11-2	NA	NA	CASSLDGLFQETQYF	TGTGCCAGCAGCTTAGATGGACTCTTCCAAGAGACCCAGTACTTC
TRBJ2-5	TRBV6-1	NA	TRBD2	CASSRSAVRTSGGLETQYF	TGTGCCAGCAGTCGGAGTGCCGTCAGGACTAGCGGGGGGTTAGAGACCCAGTACTTC
TRBJ1-5	TRBV7-3	few	NA	CASSANPGRPGGQPQHF	TGTGCCAGCAGCGCCAATCCAGGACGTCCCGGGGGTCAGCCCCAGCATTTT
TRBJ1-2	TRBV28	many	NA	CASTVSGGYYGYTF	TGTGCCAGCACCGTCTCCGGAGGGTACTATGGCTACACCTTC
TRBJ2-5	TRBV7-3	few	NA	CASSLSLVETQYF	TGTGCCAGCAGCCTCTCCCTGGTGGAGACCCAGTACTTC
TRBJ1-2	TRBV4-1	few	TRBD1	CASSLPGTGLGYTF	TGCGCCAGCAGCCTGCCCGGGACAGGTCTCGGCTACACCTTC
TRBJ1-2	TRBV6-1	many	TRBD1	CASSRGQLYGYTF	TGTGCCAGCAGCAGGGGACAGCTCTATGGCTACACCTTC
TRBJ2-4	TRBV6-1	NA	TRBD2	CASRKGRAGIAKNIQYF	TGTGCCAGCAGGAAGGGGAGGGCGGGAATAGCCAAAAACATTCAGTACTTC
TRBJ2-7	TRBV12-3/TRBV12-4	few	NA	CASSLSTPSDEQYF	TGTGCCAGCAGTTTATCAACGCCCAGCGACGAGCAGTACTTC
TRBJ2-2	TRBV5-1	few	NA	CARGPTGELFF	TGCGCCAGGGGGCCCACCGGGGAGCTGTTTTTT
TRBJ1-1	TRBV7-6	NA	TRBD1	CARNRGNTEAFF	TGTGCCAGAAACAGGGGGAACACTGAAGCTTTCTTT
TRBJ2-7	TRBV7-2	few	NA	CASSPPSRGYEQYF	TGTGCCAGCAGCCCGCCATCAAGGGGCTACGAGCAGTACTTC
TRBJ2-1	TRBV19	NA	TRBD2	CASTPRLAGGTSSYNEQFF	TGTGCCAGTACCCCCCGGCTAGCGGGAGGGACGAGCTCCTACAATGAGCAGTTCTTC
TRBJ1-1	TRBV19	NA	NA	CASSNRVITEAFF	TGTGCCAGTAGTAACAGGGTTATCACTGAAGCTTTCTTT
TRBJ2-7	TRBV27	many	NA	CASSLRDTSSYEQYF	TGTGCCAGCAGTTTAAGGGACACCTCCTCCTACGAGCAGTACTTC
TRBJ2-5	TRBV4-1	NA	NA	CASSQVASETQYF	TGCGCCAGCAGCCAAGTTGCCTCAGAGACCCAGTACTTC
TRBJ2-1	TRBV5-1	NA	NA	CASSALTRGEQFF	TGCGCCAGCAGCGCGCTCACTAGAGGTGAGCAGTTCTTC
TRBJ2-6	TRBV5-1	NA	NA	CASSLEGGRGVGSGANVLTF	TGCGCCAGCAGCTTGGAAGGAGGCCGCGGTGTTGGCTCTGGGGCCAACGTCCTGACTTTC
TRBJ2-7	TRBV7-9	few	TRBD1	CASSRTQGAGYEQYF	TGTGCCAGCAGCCGTACTCAGGGGGCTGGCTACGAGCAGTACTTC
TRBJ1-1	TRBV20-1	NA	NA	CGASPREGWDTEAFF	TGCGGTGCTAGTCCCAGAGAGGGCTGGGACACTGAAGCTTTCTTT
TRBJ2-5	TRBV7-2	many	NA	CASSLVLRETQYF	TGTGCCAGCAGCTTAGTTCTTCGAGAGACCCAGTACTTC
TRBJ1-1	TRBV11-2	many	NA	CASSLEGTKAFF	TGTGCCAGCAGCTTAGAGGGAACTAAAGCTTTCTTT
TRBJ2-2	TRBV30	NA	NA	CAWTAQRFTGELFF	TGTGCCTGGACCGCCCAGCGCTTCACCGGGGAGCTGTTTTTT
TRBJ1-2	TRBV5-6	once	TRBD1	CASSLKQGVWGYTF	TGTGCCAGCAGCTTGAAACAGGGGGTGTGGGGCTACACCTTC
TRBJ2-2	TRBV5-1	NA	TRBD2	CASSSGLAGVNTGELFF	TGCGCCAGCAGCTCGGGACTAGCGGGGGTGAACACCGGGGAGCTGTTTTTT